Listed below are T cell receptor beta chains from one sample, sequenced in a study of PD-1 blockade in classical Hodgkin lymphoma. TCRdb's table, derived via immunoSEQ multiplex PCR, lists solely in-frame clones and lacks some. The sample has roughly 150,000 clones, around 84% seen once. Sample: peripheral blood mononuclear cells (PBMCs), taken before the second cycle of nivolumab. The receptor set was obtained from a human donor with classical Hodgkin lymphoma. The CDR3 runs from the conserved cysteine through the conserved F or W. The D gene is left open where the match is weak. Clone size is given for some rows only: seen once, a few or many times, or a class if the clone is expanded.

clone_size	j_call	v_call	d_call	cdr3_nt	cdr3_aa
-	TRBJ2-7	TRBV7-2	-	TGTGCCAGCTCTATTGGGCGCATTTCCTACGAGCAGTACTTC	CASSIGRISYEQYF
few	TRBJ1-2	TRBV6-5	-	TGTGCCAGCAGTTACGTCGGAGGGGGGTATGGCTACACCTTC	CASSYVGGGYGYTF
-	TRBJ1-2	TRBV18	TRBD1	TGTGCCAGCTCACTTGGACAGGATGGCTACACCTTC	CASSLGQDGYTF
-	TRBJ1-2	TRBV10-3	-	TGTGCCATCACCGAAGGCCTCTATGGCTACACCTTC	CAITEGLYGYTF
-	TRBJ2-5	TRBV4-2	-	TGTGCCAGCAGCCCCCTCAACTCCCAAGAGACCCAGTACTTC	CASSPLNSQETQYF
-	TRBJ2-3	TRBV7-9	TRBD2	TGTGCCAGCAGCTTAGCAGGACTAGTGTCAGATACGCAGTATTTT	CASSLAGLVSDTQYF
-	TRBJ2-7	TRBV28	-	TGTGCCAGCAGTTTGGGGGGAGGTTGGCAGTACTTC	CASSLGGGWQYF
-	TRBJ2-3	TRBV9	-	TGTGCCAGCAGCGTGGAGGCGACAGCAGATACGCAGTATTTT	CASSVEATADTQYF
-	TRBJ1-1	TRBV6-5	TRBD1	TGTGCCAGCAGAGAGACAGGGGGCACGGACACTGAAGCTTTCTTT	CASRETGGTDTEAFF
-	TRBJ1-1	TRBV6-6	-	TGTGCCAGCAGTTATATTCGGATGAACACTGAAGCTTTCTTT	CASSYIRMNTEAFF
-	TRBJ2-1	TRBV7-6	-	TGTGCCAGCAGCCCACGGGCCCAAGGGGAAGGCAATGAGCAGTTCTTC	CASSPRAQGEGNEQFF
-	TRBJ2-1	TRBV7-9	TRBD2	TGTGCCAGCAGCCCCGGGACTAGCAGAATGAGCTCCTACAATGAGCAGTTCTTC	CASSPGTSRMSSYNEQFF
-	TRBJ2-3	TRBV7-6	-	TGTGCCAGCAGCTTCGGGACTCTTAGCACAGATACGCAGTATTTT	CASSFGTLSTDTQYF
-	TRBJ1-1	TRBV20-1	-	TGCAGTGCGCAGAACGTTGAAGCTTTCTTT	CSAQNVEAFF
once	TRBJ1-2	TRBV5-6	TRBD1	TGTGCCAGCAGCGCCGGGACAGGCGTCAGAGGCTACACCTTC	CASSAGTGVRGYTF
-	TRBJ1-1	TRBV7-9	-	TGTGCCAGCAGCTTACACGGGGCGAACACTGAAGCTTTCTTT	CASSLHGANTEAFF
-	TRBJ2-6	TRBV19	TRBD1	TGTGCCAGTAGTAATCGGGACAGTTTGGCTTTC	CASSNRDSLAF